This T cell receptor (beta chain) was captured in a study of blood T cell repertoires in COVID-19. In the study overall: From T cells, B-cell-depleted T cells, or PBMCs came the material, which was cDNA or gDNA.

CDR1 SGHNT and CDR2 YENEEA come from the germline V gene. The junction had 4 bases not matched to a gene; V was cut back by 5 bases and J by 2 bases. CDR3 size: 15 residues. Libraries were prepared by immunoSEQ multiplex PCR; TCRdb keeps only in-frame clonotypes and omits some of them. The sample lists roughly 230,000 clones, around 81% occurring once. V gene TRBV11-3 combines with J gene TRBJ2-2, with TRBD1 identical over 8 bases. Sequencing used peripheral blood. The receptor was derived from a woman aged 60-75 years with active or convalescent COVID-19. The DNA for the CDR3 is TGTGCCAGCAGCCAGACAGGGGCAAACACCGGGGAGCTGTTTTTT. Its translation is CASSQTGANTGELFF.